The text below deals with one T cell receptor (beta chain). Sequenced by immunoSEQ multiplex PCR; TCRdb stores in-frame clones only, minus some. The repertoire consists of roughly 120,000 clones, with 85% occurring once and the leading ten covering around an eighth. The sample originates from a study of blood T cell repertoires in COVID-19. About the research overall: COVID-19 samples from acute and convalescent phases originated in the United States, Italy and Spain.

The sample was peripheral blood. The receptor was isolated from a human donor in a cohort sampled during active COVID-19.

This chain's CDR3 is CASSPWGQGSNQPQHF. DNA for the CDR3: TGTGCCAGCAGTCCCTGGGGACAGGGCAGCAATCAGCCCCAGCATTTT. The V call is TRBV28, the J call TRBJ1-5; 9 bases map to TRBD1. V gave up 5 bases and J gave up 1 base; unmatched junction bases: 6. The CDR3 extends over 16 amino acids. The V gene's germline CDR1 is MDHEN and CDR2 SYDVKM.